Listed below are T cell receptor beta chains from one sample, sequenced in a study of blood T cell repertoires in COVID-19. Sequenced by immunoSEQ multiplex PCR; TCRdb stores in-frame clones only, minus some. The table lists 120,000 to 150,000 clones, about 87% of them singletons, with over 0.8% in the top ten. Sequencing was carried out using peripheral blood. Receptors were obtained from a woman aged 45-59 years with acute or convalescent COVID-19. CDR3s include the opening cysteine and the closing phenylalanine or tryptophan. Each record gives: clone size, V gene, CDR3 protein. The size of a clone is reported for some rows only, either as once, few or many, or as a class for expanded clones.

abundance: NA
v_gene: TRBV6-6
CDR3aa: CASSYSMTGGETQYF

abundance: few
v_gene: TRBV7-6
CDR3aa: CASSSRTGMNTEAFF

abundance: once
v_gene: TRBV4-1
CDR3aa: CASSQDPGRISNQPQHF

abundance: NA
v_gene: TRBV7-9
CDR3aa: CASSLSQGAGSGANVLTF

abundance: NA
v_gene: TRBV9
CDR3aa: CASSVIAGGNHNEQFF

abundance: once
v_gene: TRBV28
CDR3aa: CASSFTVDTEAFF

abundance: NA
v_gene: TRBV7-3
CDR3aa: CASSLKGGRDSDEQFF

abundance: NA
v_gene: TRBV12-5
CDR3aa: CASGLVLHWADYMNTEAFF

abundance: NA
v_gene: TRBV5-1
CDR3aa: CASSMGTVSYEQYF

abundance: NA
v_gene: TRBV19
CDR3aa: CASSRTAFETQPQHF

abundance: NA
v_gene: TRBV9
CDR3aa: CASSVNPGTEINIQYF

abundance: NA
v_gene: TRBV29-1
CDR3aa: CSVDQGANSGNTIYF

abundance: NA
v_gene: TRBV19
CDR3aa: CASSPRQGMGNTEAFF

abundance: once
v_gene: TRBV30
CDR3aa: CAWRVTENYGYTF

abundance: once
v_gene: TRBV30
CDR3aa: CAWSLTRRNEQFF